Presented here are 10 T cell receptor beta chains from one specimen sequenced in a study of T cell responses to AZD1222 COVID-19 vaccine. TCRdb keeps only in-frame clones here, not all; method: immunoSEQ multiplex PCR. The profile shows tens of thousands of clones, 92% of them singletons. Sequences were derived from peripheral blood, sampled 28 days after the second AZD1222 dose. The receptors stem from an adult who received the AZD1222 COVID-19 vaccine.

The chain employs TRBV5-4 and TRBJ2-3; TRBD2 matches 12 bases. Per germline, CDR1 SGHNT and CDR2 YYREEE (reference sequence). This CDR3 has 16 residues. Trimming at V came to 6 bases and at J to 3 bases, leaving 8 bases not matched to a gene. The CDR3 DNA reads TGTGCCAGCACTAGCGGGAGGGCCTTGGAGACAGATACGCAGTATTTT. Translating gives CASTSGRALETDTQYF.

Concerning this clone itself: Other DNA sequences of this sample code for an identical CDR3. The V and J genes are TRBV7-9 and TRBJ2-7, with D possibly being TRBD1 (5 bases). The V gene's germline CDR1 is SEHNR and CDR2 FQNEAQ (reference sequence). The CDR3 runs 12 residues. V was shortened by 5 bases and J by 3 bases, with 8 bases between the two germline ends. The CDR3 bases are TGTGCCAGCAGCCCTACAGGCTACGAGCAGTACTTC. Translated: CASSPTGYEQYF.

This clone has a single count. The rearrangement joins TRBV19 to TRBJ2-1; possibly TRBD2 for D (5 bases). The ends were cut back, 5 bases at V and 6 bases at J, with 14 bases in the middle. The CDR3 consists of 14 residues. CDR1 is LNHDA and CDR2 is SQIVND in the germline V gene (reference sequence). The CDR3 here is CASSFRGATNEQFF. CDR3 DNA sequence: TGTGCCAGTAGTTTCCGGGGAGCGACCAATGAGCAGTTCTTC.

CDR3 protein: CASSPGTYLNTEAFF. CDR3 DNA sequence: TGTGCCAGCAGTCCCGGGACATATTTGAACACTGAAGCTTTCTTT. The chain is built from TRBV6-5 and TRBJ1-1, with D possibly being TRBD1 (6 bases). The germline V gene has CDR1 MNHEY and CDR2 SVGAGI. The V end lost 5 bases, the J end lost 0 bases, and 13 bases lay between the germline ends. This CDR3 is 15 amino acids long.

The gene calls are TRBV7-2 and TRBJ2-7; 10 nucleotides agree with TRBD2. Trimming cost V 5 bases and J 2 bases; bases outside gene matches: 6. Germline V gene data show CDR1 as SGHTA and CDR2 as FQGNSA. The CDR3 covers 15 residues. The CDR3 DNA sequence: TGTGCCAGCAGCCCCCGGACTAGCGGTCCCTACGAGCAGTACTTC. This codes for CASSPRTSGPYEQYF.

The chain recombines TRBV10-2 with TRBJ1-2; D is unclear. Trimming cost V 6 bases and J 8 bases, with 13 bases left between them. Germline CDR1 reads WSHSY; CDR2 reads SAAADI. CDR3 size: 12 residues. CDR3: CASRAMDLGYTF. DNA of the CDR3: TGCGCCAGCAGAGCGATGGATTTGGGCTACACCTTC.

This chain joins TRBV2 and TRBJ1-3, with D uncertain. The length of the CDR3 is 17 residues. The germline CDR1 and CDR2 sequences are SNHLY and FYNNEI. Trimming took 6 bases from V and 0 from J, leaving 18 bases between them. The CDR3 sequence: CASSSQLRKTSGNTIYF. The CDR3 coding sequence is TGTGCCAGCAGCTCCCAACTGAGGAAAACCTCTGGAAACACCATATATTTT.

The CDR3 is CASSPRGYGYTF. The CDR3 nucleotides read TGTGCCAGCAGTCCACGCGGCTATGGCTACACCTTC. This chain uses TRBV12-3 or TRBV12-4 with TRBJ1-2; D not certain. The CDR3 loop spans 12 amino acids. V was trimmed by 5 bases and J by 4 bases, leaving 8 bases between them.

The chain recombines TRBV12-3 or TRBV12-4 with TRBJ2-6, with D possibly being TRBD1 (5 bases). The CDR3 covers 13 residues. Trimming removed 4 bases at V and 7 bases at J, with 8 bases between. DNA of the CDR3: TGTGCCAGCAGTTCTGACAGCGCCAACGTCCTGACTTTC. It yields the protein CASSSDSANVLTF.

The chain links TRBV30 to TRBJ1-5; D uncertain. This CDR3 has 14 residues. Germline CDR1 GTSNPN, CDR2 SVGIG (reference sequence). In DNA form, the CDR3 reads TGTGCTCGGAGTCCGGCCCCGGCGGAACAGCCCCAGCATTTT. It translates to CARSPAPAEQPQHF.